The rows below give T cell receptor beta chains drawn from one sample of a study of OX40 agonist ivuxolimab in advanced cancers. TCRdb's copy holds only in-frame clones and misses some; the assay was immunoSEQ multiplex PCR. The sample contains some 70,000 clones, under 85% of which appear only once. This specimen was CD4+ or CD8+ T cells sorted from blood, taken in a trial of the OX40 agonist ivuxolimab. Receptor source: an adult with an advanced solid tumor such as melanoma, head and neck, liver or kidney cancer. Each CDR3 is given with its conserved first and last residue.

V: TRBV28
J: TRBJ2-3
CDR3: CASSPLGDTQYF

V: TRBV5-1
J: TRBJ1-2
CDR3: CASSILGQGLEGYTF

V: TRBV5-1
J: TRBJ2-1
CDR3: CASAPSSGSGEQFF

V: TRBV11-2
J: TRBJ2-2
CDR3: CASSLRGVATGELFF

V: TRBV5-1
J: TRBJ2-7
CDR3: CASSLVSHEQYF

V: TRBV12-2
J: TRBJ1-1
CDR3: CASRFKYTEAFF

V: TRBV4-3
J: TRBJ2-7
CDR3: CASSQDWQGGGSSYEQYF

V: TRBV6-1
J: TRBJ2-2
CDR3: CASSRTSANTGELFF

V: TRBV27
J: TRBJ2-3
CDR3: CASRLGTDTQYF

V: TRBV11-3
J: TRBJ2-7
CDR3: CASSPRPSQGPNYEQYF

V: TRBV4-2
J: TRBJ2-3
CDR3: CASSQDGTRTPDTQYF

V: TRBV6-5
J: TRBJ1-2
CDR3: CASSRTGSNYGYTF

V: TRBV5-1
J: TRBJ2-4
CDR3: CASSPDRGGLAKNIQYF

V: TRBV4-1
J: TRBJ2-4
CDR3: CASSQGLNRGAKNIQYF

V: TRBV6-1
J: TRBJ2-7
CDR3: CASSEAPIEQYF

V: TRBV2
J: TRBJ2-2
CDR3: CASSEALGATGELFF

V: TRBV11-2
J: TRBJ2-1
CDR3: CASSLAVEQFF

V: TRBV29-1
J: TRBJ2-1
CDR3: CSVVRVTYNEQFF

V: TRBV5-1
J: TRBJ2-2
CDR3: CASSLNTGELFF

V: TRBV6-4
J: TRBJ1-3
CDR3: CASSVGTRFSGNTIYF

V: TRBV9
J: TRBJ2-1
CDR3: CASSAQSGIMGNEQFF

V: TRBV7-6
J: TRBJ2-3
CDR3: CASSLSWGGTDTQYF

V: TRBV5-6
J: TRBJ2-7
CDR3: CASSKRSTGGEQYF

V: TRBV5-1
J: TRBJ1-5
CDR3: CASSLGSPGQRNQPQHF

V: TRBV7-2
J: TRBJ2-1
CDR3: CASSLERTSGSYNEQFF

V: TRBV28
J: TRBJ1-1
CDR3: CASSRQREAFF

V: TRBV5-6
J: TRBJ2-2
CDR3: CASSLFAGELFF

V: TRBV7-2
J: TRBJ2-5
CDR3: CASRHIDGETQYF

V: TRBV25-1
J: TRBJ2-1
CDR3: CASSELQGRNYNEQFF

V: TRBV5-6
J: TRBJ1-1
CDR3: CASSPEGTAFQTEAFF

V: TRBV27
J: TRBJ2-5
CDR3: CASSLLVGETQYF

V: TRBV28
J: TRBJ2-7
CDR3: CASSSPYEQYF

V: TRBV28
J: TRBJ2-7
CDR3: CASSRRGALGTESYEQYF

V: TRBV5-1
J: TRBJ2-5
CDR3: CASSLAGGENRLETQYF

V: TRBV6-4
J: TRBJ2-2
CDR3: CASRGPPGELFF

V: TRBV27
J: TRBJ2-7
CDR3: CASSSPRDSSYEQYF

V: TRBV14
J: TRBJ2-3
CDR3: CASSRGGTDTQYF

V: TRBV6-1
J: TRBJ1-1
CDR3: CASSEAVVPMAFF

V: TRBV6-5
J: TRBJ2-7
CDR3: CASSWRGLAEQYF

V: TRBV19
J: TRBJ2-2
CDR3: CASSREGRNTGELFF

V: TRBV6-1
J: TRBJ1-3
CDR3: CASSEDRGLAGNTIYF

V: TRBV7-2
J: TRBJ1-3
CDR3: CASSTGQGAAGSGNTIYF

V: TRBV7-2
J: TRBJ2-5
CDR3: CASSPSGETQYF

V: TRBV7-2
J: TRBJ2-5
CDR3: CASSLGQETQYF

V: TRBV13
J: TRBJ2-3
CDR3: CASSLAVGMRDTQYF

V: TRBV5-1
J: TRBJ1-3
CDR3: CASSLGWGSSGNTIYF

V: TRBV15
J: TRBJ2-7
CDR3: CATSREGTGFYEQYF

V: TRBV7-2
J: TRBJ2-1
CDR3: CASSKPTYNEQFF

V: TRBV7-6
J: TRBJ1-1
CDR3: CASSLAYRNTEAFF

V: TRBV9
J: TRBJ2-1
CDR3: CASSGDYGNYNEQFF

V: TRBV6-6
J: TRBJ2-2
CDR3: CASSPRLEITGELFF

V: TRBV14
J: TRBJ1-1
CDR3: CASSHRTGAEAFF

V: TRBV11-2
J: TRBJ2-1
CDR3: CASSFGGSWSEQFF

V: TRBV27
J: NA
CDR3: CASSLPGAEQYF